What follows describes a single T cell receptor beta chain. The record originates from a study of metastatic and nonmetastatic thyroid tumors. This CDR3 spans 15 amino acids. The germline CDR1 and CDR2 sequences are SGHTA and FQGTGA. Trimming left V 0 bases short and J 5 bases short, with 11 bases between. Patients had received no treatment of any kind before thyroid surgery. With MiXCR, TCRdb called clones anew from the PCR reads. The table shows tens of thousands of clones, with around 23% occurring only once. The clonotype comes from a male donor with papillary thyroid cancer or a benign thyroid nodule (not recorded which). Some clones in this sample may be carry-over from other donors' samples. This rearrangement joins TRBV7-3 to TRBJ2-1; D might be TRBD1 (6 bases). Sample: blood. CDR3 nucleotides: TGTGCCAGCAGCTTAACGAAGGACAGAAACAATGAGCAGTTCTTC. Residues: CASSLTKDRNNEQFF. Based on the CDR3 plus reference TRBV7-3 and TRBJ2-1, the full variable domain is GAGVSQTPSNKVTEKGKYVELRCDPISGHTALYWYRQSLGQGPEFLIYFQGTGAADDSGLPNDRFFAVRPEGSVSTLKIQRTERGDSAVYLCASSLTKDRNNEQFFGPGTRLTVL.